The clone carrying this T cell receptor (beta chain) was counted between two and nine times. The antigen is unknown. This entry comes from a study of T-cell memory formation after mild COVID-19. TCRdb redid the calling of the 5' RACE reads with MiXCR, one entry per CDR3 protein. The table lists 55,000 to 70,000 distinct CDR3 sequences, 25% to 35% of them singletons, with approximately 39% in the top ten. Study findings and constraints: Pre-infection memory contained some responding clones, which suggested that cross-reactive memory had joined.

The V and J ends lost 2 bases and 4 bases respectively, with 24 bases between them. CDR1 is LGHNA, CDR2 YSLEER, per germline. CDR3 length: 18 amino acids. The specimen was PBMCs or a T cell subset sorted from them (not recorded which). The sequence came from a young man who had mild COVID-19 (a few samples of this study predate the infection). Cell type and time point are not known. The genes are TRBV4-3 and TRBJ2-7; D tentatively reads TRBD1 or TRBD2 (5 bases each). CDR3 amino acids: CASSQPTRPGTRRYEQYV. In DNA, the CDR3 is TGCGCCAGCAGCCAACCCACCCGCCCAGGGACGAGAAGGTACGAGCAGTACGTC.